The rows below give T cell receptor beta chains drawn from one sample of a study of T cells in Graves' hyperthyroidism and ophthalmopathy. TCRdb analysed the multiplex PCR reads with MiXCR anew, one entry per CDR3 protein. The sample yields about 400,000 distinct CDR3 sequences, just under 15% seen once. Material: blood. Receptors were obtained from a woman in her 30s with Graves' hyperthyroidism. Both conserved end residues are part of each CDR3. D genes are given only for firm matches. Not all rows give a size; the values are once, few, many and, for expanded clones, a class.

D gene	clone size	V gene	J gene	CDR3 DNA	CDR3 protein
.	few	TRBV7-9	TRBJ2-7	TGTGCCAGCAGCTTAGGCAGGGCCAAACCCTACGAGCAGTACTTC	CASSLGRAKPYEQYF
.	many	TRBV5-6	TRBJ1-1	TGTGCCAGCAGCTTCGTCTCAGGGGCGACCACTGAAGCTTTCTTT	CASSFVSGATTEAFF
.	many	TRBV5-1	TRBJ1-2	TGCGCCAGCAGCCCAAGGGGATCTACAAACTATGGCTACACCTTC	CASSPRGSTNYGYTF
TRBD1	.	TRBV5-4	TRBJ1-5	TGTGCCAGCAGCTTGCAGGGGGGGCGGAATCAGCCCCAGCATTTT	CASSLQGGRNQPQHF
TRBD1	many	TRBV28	TRBJ1-2	TGTGCCAGCGGGACAGCCACACCGGGGGATGGCTACACCTTC	CASGTATPGDGYTF
.	.	TRBV29-1	TRBJ2-1	TGCAGCGTTGAAATTGGTAGGGCGAATACTTACAATGAGCAGTTCTTC	CSVEIGRANTYNEQFF
.	few	TRBV28	TRBJ2-1	TGTGCCACCCACGACTACGACCTTGGTGAGCAGTTCTTC	CATHDYDLGEQFF
TRBD1	many	TRBV29-1	TRBJ1-2	TGCAGCGCCCTTCTGGAAACAGGGGACTATGGCTACACCTTC	CSALLETGDYGYTF
.	.	TRBV29-1	TRBJ1-1	TGCAGCGTTGAGAGGGGGGTAGACACTGAAGCTTTCTTT	CSVERGVDTEAFF
TRBD2	few	TRBV7-6	TRBJ2-3	TGTGCCAGCAGCACCGGCGCCCCCATAGCGGGAGATAGCACAGATACGCAGTATTTT	CASSTGAPIAGDSTDTQYF
.	few	TRBV28	TRBJ2-3	TGTGCCAGTGTTCCGGGGGGCAAAGGTACAGATACGCAGTATTTT	CASVPGGKGTDTQYF
.	many	TRBV20-1	TRBJ1-1	TGCAGTGCCAATAGGCAGTCCGGTATGAACACTGAAGCTTTCTTT	CSANRQSGMNTEAFF
.	.	TRBV29-1	TRBJ2-1	TGCAGCGTGGAAACCGGGCCGGGGAGTGAGCAGTTCTTC	CSVETGPGSEQFF
.	.	TRBV24-1	TRBJ1-5	TGTGCCACCAGTGACGGTGGACAGCACTATCAGCCCCAGCATTTT	CATSDGGQHYQPQHF
.	many	TRBV27	TRBJ1-2	TGTGCCAGCAGTCCAACCCGGCAGGGACCCGATGGCTACACCTTC	CASSPTRQGPDGYTF
.	many	TRBV11-2	TRBJ1-1	TGTGCCAGCAGCTATGGGGTAGGGGGGCCCAACACTGAAGCTTTCTTT	CASSYGVGGPNTEAFF
TRBD2	many	TRBV28	TRBJ2-1	TGTGCCAGCAGAACTGGACTAGCCCCGTTCTTC	CASRTGLAPFF